What follows are 25 T cell receptor beta chains derived from one specimen sequenced in a study of blood T cell repertoires in COVID-19. The table came from immunoSEQ multiplex PCR; TCRdb's copy has only in-frame clones and leaves some out. The sample yields 200,000 to 250,000 clones, roughly nine tenths seen once. The specimen sequenced was PBMCs or T cells enriched from blood (not recorded which). These receptor sequences come from a woman between 18 and 29 years old in a cohort exposed to, infected with or recovered from COVID-19 (not recorded which).

The rearrangement uses TRBV4-1 and TRBJ2-1; 9 bases are a match to TRBD2. Unmatched junction bases numbered 10, after V lost 0 bases and J lost 7 bases. This CDR3 region has 17 residues. Germline assignment: CDR1 MGHRA and CDR2 YSYEKL. The CDR3 loop reads CASSQDTMRGGRNEQFF. For the CDR3, the DNA is TGCGCCAGCAGCCAAGACACGATGCGGGGGGGCCGGAATGAGCAGTTCTTC.

This chain joins TRBV11-3 and TRBJ2-1; 9 nucleotides agree with TRBD2. The CDR3 covers 16 residues. Per germline, CDR1 SGHNT and CDR2 YENEEA. The trim removed 5 bases at V and 0 bases at J, leaving 5 bases unmatched. This chain's CDR3 is CASSLSGRISYNEQFF. DNA of the CDR3: TGTGCCAGCAGCCTAAGCGGGAGGATCTCCTACAATGAGCAGTTCTTC.

The rearrangement uses TRBV5-1 and TRBJ2-1; 9 bases are shared with TRBD2. Germline CDR1 SGHRS, CDR2 YFSETQ. V was pared by 0 bases and J by 10 bases, with 5 bases of the junction left unmatched. The CDR3 totals 14 residues. The CDR3 region has the DNA TGCGCCAGCAGCTTGGGTAGCGGGGGAATCGAGCAGTTCTTC. It yields the protein CASSLGSGGIEQFF.

The chain is built from TRBV3-1 (or the pseudogene TRBV3-2) and TRBJ2-2, with 10 nucleotides matching TRBD1. This CDR3 has 16 residues. V gave up 4 bases and J gave up 5 bases; unmatched junction bases: 7. CDR1 and CDR2 (germline): LGHDT, YNNKEL (reference sequence). The CDR3 loop reads CASSPRDRGPTGELFF. Here the CDR3 DNA reads TGTGCCAGCAGCCCCCGGGACAGGGGCCCTACCGGGGAGCTGTTTTTT.

The rearrangement uses TRBV3-1 (or the pseudogene TRBV3-2) and TRBJ2-3; 16 bases map to TRBD2. Germline-derived CDR1 and CDR2 are LGHDT and YNNKEL (reference sequence). There are 21 residues in the CDR3. With 0 bases clipped from V and 3 bases from J, the junction kept 12 bases outside the gene matches. The DNA for the CDR3 is TGTGCCAGCAGCCAAGACCTCACAGGGACTAGCGGGAGGGCCGAGACAGATACGCAGTATTTT. Its translation is CASSQDLTGTSGRAETDTQYF.

The chain joins TRBV29-1 to TRBJ2-1; D remains ambiguous. Trimming stripped 8 bases from V and 0 bases from J, with 14 bases between. CDR1 is SQVTM, CDR2 ANQGSEA, per germline. This CDR3 spans 14 amino acids. CDR3 amino acids: CSSIRSDSYNEQFF. The CDR3 DNA follows: TGCAGCTCAATCAGATCAGACTCCTACAATGAGCAGTTCTTC.

This chain links TRBV5-1 with TRBJ1-5; D gene uncertain. Trimming took off 4 bases at V and 4 bases at J, with 15 bases between the two ends. CDR3 length equals 15 residues. The germline CDR1 and CDR2 sequences are SGHRS and YFSETQ. CDR3 nucleotide sequence: TGCGCCAGCAGCCCGGAGATGGGTCGAAATCAGCCCCAGCATTTT. Amino acid sequence: CASSPEMGRNQPQHF.

The chain couples TRBV5-4 to TRBJ2-7, with a weak D call TRBD2 (5 bases). V was trimmed by 0 bases and J by 4 bases, leaving 11 bases between them. The CDR3 covers 14 residues. Germline V lookup: CDR1 SGHNT, CDR2 YYREEE (reference sequence). DNA for the CDR3: TGTGCCAGCAGCTTGGGCGGGCCCAGTTACGAGCAGTACTTC. This codes for CASSLGGPSYEQYF.

The chain couples TRBV6-5 to TRBJ1-4; D perhaps matches TRBD1 (6 bases). Per the germline V gene, CDR1 is MNHEY and CDR2 is SVGAGI. The ends were cut back, 10 bases at V and 6 bases at J, with 15 bases in the middle. CDR3 length: 13 amino acids. DNA of the CDR3: TGTGCCACCGGACAGCCAGAGGATGAAAAACTGTTTTTT. This codes for CATGQPEDEKLFF.

The chain carries TRBV5-4 and TRBJ1-1; 8 nucleotides align to TRBD1. Trimming removed 0 bases from V and 3 bases from J; junction bases left unmatched: 4. This CDR3 has 15 amino acids. The germline V gene encodes CDR1 SGHNT and CDR2 YYREEE (reference sequence). The CDR3 nucleotides read TGTGCCAGCAGCTTGGGCTGGACAGGGCACACTGAAGCTTTCTTT. Translated: CASSLGWTGHTEAFF.

This clone occurred once. CDR3 in amino acids: CASKGNQGETQYF. CDR3 DNA: TGTGCCAGCAAGGGGAATCAGGGAGAGACCCAGTACTTC. The gene calls are TRBV2 and TRBJ2-5, with D possibly matching TRBD1 (5 bases). With 7 bases removed from V and 4 bases from J, the gap between germline ends came to 13 bases. The length of the CDR3 is 13 residues. The V gene's germline CDR1 is SNHLY and CDR2 FYNNEI.

The rearrangement uses TRBV11-2 and TRBJ1-2; D unclear. From germline, CDR1 is SGHAT and CDR2 FQNNGV. V lost 0 bases, J lost 6 bases, and 8 bases lay in between. The length of the CDR3 is 13 residues. The CDR3 coding sequence is TGTGCCAGCAGCTTAGACGGTACCCATGGCTACACCTTC. Translation gives CASSLDGTHGYTF. The full variable domain, with the rest looked up from reference TRBV11-2 and TRBJ1-2, is EAGVAQSPRYKIIEKRQSVAFWCNPISGHATLYWYQQILGQGPKLLIQFQNNGVVDDSQLPKDRFSAERLKGVDSTLKIQPAKLEDSAVYLCASSLDGTHGYTFGSGTRLTVV.

The genes are TRBV9 and TRBJ2-3; 8 bases line up with TRBD2. V shed 3 bases and J 2 bases; nucleotides not matched to a gene: 8. The germline V gene encodes CDR1 SGDLS and CDR2 YYNGEE. This CDR3 contains 16 residues. This CDR3 is CASSARGGRITDTQYF. CDR3 coding DNA: TGTGCCAGCAGCGCCCGGGGGGGCCGCATCACAGATACGCAGTATTTT. Full variable domain (missing parts from reference TRBV9 and TRBJ2-3): DSGVTQTPKHLITATGQRVTLRCSPRSGDLSVYWYQQSLDQGLQFLIQYYNGEERAKGNILERFSAQQFPDLHSELNLSSLELGDSALYFCASSARGGRITDTQYFGPGTRLTVL.

This clone appeared a few times. The chain combines TRBV6-6 with TRBJ2-7; D is ambiguous. Per the germline V gene, CDR1 is MNHNY and CDR2 is SVGAGI (reference sequence). CDR3 length: 12 amino acids. V gave up 5 bases and J gave up 5 bases, with 10 bases separating them. The CDR3 DNA sequence: TGTGCCAGCAGTCCCCGTAGCAACGAGCAGTACTTC. Protein sequence: CASSPRSNEQYF.

The chain joins TRBV5-8 to TRBJ1-2; D is unclear. The germline CDR1 and CDR2 sequences are SGHTS and YDEGEE. With 4 bases removed from V and 4 bases from J, the gap between germline ends came to 8 bases. The CDR3 covers 12 residues. The CDR3, as DNA: TGTGCCAGCAGCGTACGGTTCTATGGCTACACCTTC. Its translation: CASSVRFYGYTF.

The CDR3: CASRNPRVNTEAFF. In DNA form, the CDR3 reads TGTGCCAGCAGGAACCCCCGGGTGAACACTGAAGCTTTCTTT. The chain is built from TRBV6-5 and TRBJ1-1; D unclear. Germline CDR1 MNHEY, CDR2 SVGAGI. The CDR3 contains 14 residues. Trimming shortened V by 6 bases and J by 0 bases, and 11 bases separated the two germline ends.

The chain is built from TRBV28 and TRBJ1-5, with TRBD1 identical over 7 bases. V lost 6 bases, J lost 7 bases, and 15 bases stayed unmatched. The V gene's germline CDR1 is MDHEN and CDR2 SYDVKM. This CDR3 spans 16 amino acids. CDR3 residues: CASSPRSAGGYQPQHF. In DNA form, the CDR3 reads TGTGCCAGCAGCCCACGATCGGCAGGGGGATACCAGCCCCAGCATTTT.

V is TRBV28 and J is TRBJ2-7, with 13 bases matching TRBD2. The V gene end was trimmed by 6 bases and the J gene end by 0 bases; junction bases not matched to a gene: 8. This CDR3 has 17 residues. The germline V gene encodes CDR1 MDHEN and CDR2 SYDVKM. CDR3 nucleotides: TGTGCCAGCAGGCCGGGACTAGCGGGATATATCTCCTACGAGCAGTACTTC. Amino acids: CASRPGLAGYISYEQYF.

The chain combines TRBV7-3 with TRBJ1-6, with a tentative D call TRBD1 (6 bases). V was clipped by 5 bases and J by 10 bases, with 21 bases between them. CDR1 SGHTA and CDR2 FQGTGA come from the germline V gene. The CDR3 sequence is 16 residues long. CDR3 in amino acids: CASSVGGSGVQSPLHF. The CDR3, as DNA: TGTGCCAGCAGCGTAGGTGGGTCAGGGGTCCAATCACCCCTCCACTTT.

V usage is TRBV19 and J usage is TRBJ2-7, with a possible D match to TRBD2 (6 bases). Germline V gives CDR1 LNHDA, CDR2 SQIVND (reference sequence). Trimming took 3 bases from V and 2 from J, leaving 14 bases between them. The CDR3 runs to 15 residues. The chain's CDR3 is CASSMKTLATYEQYF. DNA of the CDR3: TGTGCCAGTAGTATGAAAACCCTAGCGACCTACGAGCAGTACTTC.

This clone was counted between two and nine times. V is TRBV28 and J is TRBJ2-7, with TRBD2 matching 11 bases. After removal of 5 bases from V and 4 bases from J, the junction contained 7 bases not matched to a gene. The CDR3 has 15 residues. Per the germline V gene, CDR1 is MDHEN and CDR2 is SYDVKM. The CDR3: CASSPPGLAVYEQYF. In DNA, the CDR3 is TGTGCCAGCAGTCCACCGGGACTAGCGGTGTACGAGCAGTACTTC.

The gene calls are TRBV27 and TRBJ2-7, with TRBD2 as a possible D gene (7 bases). The V and J ends lost 5 bases and 3 bases respectively, with 11 bases between them. CDR1 is MNHEY and CDR2 is SMNVEV in the germline V gene (reference sequence). The CDR3 is 13 residues long. The CDR3 region has the DNA TGTGCCAGCAGTCGGGGGGCCGTCTACGAGCAGTACTTC. Translation: CASSRGAVYEQYF.

The rearrangement uses TRBV5-1 and TRBJ1-1; the match to TRBD1 covers 9 bases. CDR1 and CDR2 (germline): SGHRS, YFSETQ. This CDR3 comprises 14 residues. J lost 3 bases, V lost 5 bases, and 5 bases had no gene match. This chain's CDR3 is CASSLRTGDTEAFF. The CDR3 coding sequence is TGCGCCAGCAGTCTGAGGACAGGGGACACTGAAGCTTTCTTT.

This sequence joins TRBV7-2 and TRBJ1-1; D ambiguous. V was pared by 0 bases and J by 6 bases, with 8 bases between. The CDR3 totals 13 residues. Germline V lookup: CDR1 SGHTA, CDR2 FQGNSA. CDR3 region: CASSLARGAEAFF. The CDR3 coding sequence is TGTGCCAGCAGCTTAGCGCGCGGGGCTGAAGCTTTCTTT.

The chain carries TRBV11-3 and TRBJ2-7, with 7 bases identical to TRBD2. Germline values: CDR1 SGHNT, CDR2 YENEEA. V gave up 1 base and J gave up 0 bases; unmatched junction bases: 3. CDR3 size: 15 residues. The DNA of the CDR3 is TGTGCCAGCAGCTTAGTAGGGACTATCTCCTACGAGCAGTACTTC. This sequence encodes CASSLVGTISYEQYF.